The T cell receptor beta chain under discussion was sequenced for a study of siplizumab effects on memory and regulatory T cells. General study results and limits: Most proliferating CD4+ or CD8+ clones, roughly 75-97%, had no naive or memory assignment. Controls had 26.9% Treg-derived mappable alloreactive CD4+ clones on average, versus approximately 70% with siplizumab.

On this clone: Its antigen is undetermined.

The protocol was immunoSEQ multiplex PCR, while the TCRdb copy is restricted to in-frame clones and leaves out a portion. The table records 80,000 to 130,000 clones, roughly nine tenths of them present only once. V was pared by 4 bases and J by 7 bases, with 11 bases between. The CDR3 is made up of 13 amino acids. The chain has TRBV23-1 and TRBJ2-1; D gene unclear. TRBV23-1 is an ORF, and what it does is uncertain. Sample: Tregs sorted from blood. This sequence originates from a human donor in good health. The CDR3 sequence is CASSPVRPNEQFF. The CDR3 coding sequence is TGCGCCAGCAGTCCCGTAAGGCCGAATGAGCAGTTCTTC.